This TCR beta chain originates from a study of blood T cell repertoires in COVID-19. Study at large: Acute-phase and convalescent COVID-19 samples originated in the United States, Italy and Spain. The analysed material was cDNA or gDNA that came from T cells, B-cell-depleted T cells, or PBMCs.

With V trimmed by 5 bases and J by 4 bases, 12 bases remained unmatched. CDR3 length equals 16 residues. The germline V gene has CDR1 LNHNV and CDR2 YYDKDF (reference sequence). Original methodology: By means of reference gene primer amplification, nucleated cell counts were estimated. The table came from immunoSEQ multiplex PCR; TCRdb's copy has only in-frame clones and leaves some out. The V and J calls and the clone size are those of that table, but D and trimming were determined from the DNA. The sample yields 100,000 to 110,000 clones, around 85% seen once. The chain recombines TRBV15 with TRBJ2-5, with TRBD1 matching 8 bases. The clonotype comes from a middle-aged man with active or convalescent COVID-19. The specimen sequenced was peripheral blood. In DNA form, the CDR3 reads TGTGCCACCAGCCGCTCGTTCCAGGGGGCGGGAGAGACCCAGTACTTC. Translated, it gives CATSRSFQGAGETQYF.